Listed here are 18 T cell receptor beta chains from one sample, sequenced in a study of identical twins. TCRdb reanalysed the 5' RACE reads using MiXCR and keeps one entry per CDR3 protein. Of 430,000 or so distinct CDR3 sequences listed, around 24% were seen once; the top ten hold 2.9%. These records were also assigned to another study, of T cells expressing NK-cell markers.

Sequenced input: CD4+ T cells sorted from blood. All receptors come from a woman aged 18-30 years in good health.

The rearrangement joins TRBV29-1 to TRBJ2-3; D possibly uses TRBD1 or TRBD2 (7 bases each). This CDR3 comprises 15 residues. Per germline, CDR1 SQVTM and CDR2 ANQGSEA. Trimming took off 4 bases at V and 0 bases at J, with 14 bases between the two ends. CDR3 sequence reads: CSVAGGVESTDTQYF. CDR3 in DNA: TGCAGCGTTGCAGGGGGGGTGGAAAGCACAGATACGCAGTATTTT.

The chain carries TRBV20-1 and TRBJ1-2; D not resolved. V was trimmed by 5 bases and J by 2 bases, leaving 9 bases between them. Germline V CDR1 and CDR2: DFQATT, SNEGSKA (reference sequence). This CDR3 spans 12 amino acids. CDR3 sequence: CSALGGNYGYTF. The DNA of the CDR3 is TGCAGTGCTTTAGGCGGAAACTATGGCTACACCTTC.

This rearrangement joins TRBV20-1 to TRBJ2-3; TRBD2 matches at 12 bases. This CDR3 is 16 amino acids long. Germline V gene data show CDR1 as DFQATT and CDR2 as SNEGSKA (reference sequence). With V trimmed by 6 bases and J by 4 bases, 11 bases remained unmatched. CDR3 DNA: TGCAGTGCCAGTTCCGACGGGACTAGCGGGTCAGATACGCAGTATTTT. The encoded protein is CSASSDGTSGSDTQYF.

The chain recombines TRBV6-1 with TRBJ2-7, with D perhaps TRBD1 or TRBD2 (6 bases each). The germline gives CDR1 MNHNS, CDR2 SASEGT. This CDR3 contains 13 residues. Between the trimmed V and J ends, which lost 8 bases and 3 bases, there was a span of 14 bases. The CDR3 bases are TGTGCCAGCGGACCAAGGGGGGTCTACGAGCAGTACTTC. This codes for CASGPRGVYEQYF.

This clonotype has just a few counts. The chain employs TRBV5-1 and TRBJ2-2, with 10 bases fitting TRBD2. J lost 0 bases, V lost 5 bases, and 1 base had no gene match. The CDR3 runs to 15 residues. Germline CDR1 is SGHRS and CDR2 is YFSETQ. The CDR3 DNA is TGCGCCAGCAGAGGACTAGCGGCGAACACCGGGGAGCTGTTTTTT. This translates into CASRGLAANTGELFF.

V usage is TRBV27 and J usage is TRBJ2-3; possible D gene TRBD2, 6 bases. Germline CDR1 MNHEY, CDR2 SMNVEV (reference sequence). The CDR3 sequence is 14 residues long. With 5 bases removed from V and 10 bases from J, the gap between germline ends came to 19 bases. The CDR3 protein is CASSDEAGALAQYF. The CDR3 DNA sequence: TGTGCCAGCAGTGACGAAGCGGGTGCCCTGGCGCAGTATTTT.

The CDR3 DNA follows: TGTGCCAGTAAGGCGTTGGGGGAGCTGTTTTTT. It is translated as CASKALGELFF. V usage is TRBV19 and J usage is TRBJ2-2; D uncertain. Trimming stripped 7 bases from V and 8 bases from J, with 8 bases between. The length of the CDR3 is 11 residues. Germline CDR1 and CDR2: LNHDA and SQIVND (reference sequence).

This clonotype was seen a few times. V and J are TRBV9 and TRBJ2-3; D is unclear. Germline CDR1 reads SGDLS; CDR2 reads YYNGEE. This CDR3 region has 13 residues. V was pared by 3 bases and J by 6 bases, with 11 bases between. CDR3 protein: CASSAPALDTQYF. In nucleotides, the CDR3 is TGTGCCAGCAGCGCGCCCGCTTTGGATACGCAGTATTTT.

This chain uses TRBV23-1 with TRBJ2-1; D remains ambiguous. TRBV23-1 is flagged as an ORF with uncertain function. This CDR3 contains 17 residues. The germline V and J ends were trimmed by 8 bases and 0 bases, with 20 bases remaining between them. CDR3 protein: CASGSSWSRVSYNEQFF. For the CDR3, the DNA is TGCGCCAGCGGGTCTTCGTGGTCGAGAGTCTCCTACAATGAGCAGTTCTTC.

This clonotype was detected ten times or more. This chain's CDR3 is CSVVLAGNRIYEQYF. The CDR3 bases are TGCAGCGTAGTACTAGCGGGAAATCGGATTTACGAGCAGTACTTC. J is TRBJ2-7 and V is TRBV29-1; 10 bases agree with TRBD2. This CDR3 contains 15 residues. The J segment lost 4 bases and the V segment lost 6 bases, leaving 12 bases of the junction unmatched. Germline CDR1 is SQVTM and CDR2 is ANQGSEA.

V and J are TRBV7-6 and TRBJ2-7; 7 bases match TRBD2. Trimming at V came to 0 bases and at J to 4 bases, leaving 6 bases not matched to a gene. This CDR3 is built from 15 residues. Germline V CDR1 and CDR2: SGHVS, FNYEAQ. The CDR3 nucleotides are TGTGCCAGCAGCTTAGCTGGGGGAGGGCGTTACGAGCAGTACTTC. Protein: CASSLAGGGRYEQYF.

This clonotype was counted at least ten times. This chain connects TRBV5-6 to TRBJ2-4; D is unresolved. In germline, CDR1 is SGHDT, CDR2 YYEEEE. The CDR3 sequence is 12 residues long. V gave up 2 bases and J gave up 5 bases, with 5 bases separating them. The CDR3 sequence is CASSLGQNIQYF. In DNA, the CDR3 is TGTGCCAGCAGCTTAGGTCAAAACATTCAGTACTTC.

This clonotype was recorded a few times. The V and J genes are TRBV29-1 and TRBJ2-7; 10 positions match TRBD1. Looked up from germline, CDR1 is SQVTM and CDR2 is ANQGSEA. The V and J ends lost 4 bases and 7 bases, in that order; junction bases with no gene match: 10. There are 14 residues in the CDR3. CDR3 DNA sequence: TGCAGCGTTGCTACCGGGACAGGGGTTGGAGAGCAGTACTTC. Amino acids: CSVATGTGVGEQYF.

This rearrangement joins TRBV20-1 to TRBJ2-1; D gene unclear. The V gene's germline CDR1 is DFQATT and CDR2 SNEGSKA (reference sequence). Deletions cut 3 bases from V and 7 bases from J, with 13 bases between. The CDR3 sequence is 13 residues long. The CDR3 loop reads CSARSEVGNEQFF. Here the CDR3 DNA reads TGCAGTGCTAGGTCTGAGGTCGGAAATGAGCAGTTCTTC.

This clonotype was seen only a few times. The chain couples TRBV4-3 to TRBJ2-1, with D unclear. The germline V gene has CDR1 LGHNA and CDR2 YSLEER. The V end lost 0 bases, the J end lost 4 bases, and 4 bases lay between the germline ends. The CDR3 has 13 amino acids. The CDR3 is CASSQEWYNEQFF. For the CDR3, the DNA is TGCGCCAGCAGCCAAGAGTGGTACAATGAGCAGTTCTTC.

This clonotype showed up just once. The chain employs TRBV18 and TRBJ2-7, with D possibly matching TRBD1 (5 bases). The V end was cut by 4 bases, the J end by 1 base, with 8 bases between. Germline loops: CDR1 KGHSH, CDR2 LQKENI. This CDR3 region has 13 residues. The CDR3 region has the DNA TGTGCCAGCTCACTACAGGATTCCTACGAGCAGTACTTC. It translates to CASSLQDSYEQYF.

This clonotype was counted only a few times. The CDR3 loop is CSVASGVTEAFF. CDR3 bases: TGCAGCGTTGCTTCTGGGGTAACTGAAGCTTTCTTT. The chain has TRBV29-1 and TRBJ1-1; D is unresolved. V lost 4 bases to trimming and J lost 5 bases, with 11 bases between them. Germline V CDR1 and CDR2: SQVTM, ANQGSEA. CDR3 length equals 12 residues.

A word on this clonotype: At one of its ends the junction is not consistent with the germline gene, which may arise from a read error. The chain joins TRBV6-1 to TRBJ2-2, with a weak D call TRBD1 (6 bases). The CDR3 is 15 residues long. The V gene's germline CDR1 is MNHNS and CDR2 SASEGT. The CDR3 region is CVSRTPGVNTGELFF. As DNA, the CDR3 is TGTGTCAGCAGGACCCCAGGGGTGAACACCGGGGAGCTGTTTTTT.